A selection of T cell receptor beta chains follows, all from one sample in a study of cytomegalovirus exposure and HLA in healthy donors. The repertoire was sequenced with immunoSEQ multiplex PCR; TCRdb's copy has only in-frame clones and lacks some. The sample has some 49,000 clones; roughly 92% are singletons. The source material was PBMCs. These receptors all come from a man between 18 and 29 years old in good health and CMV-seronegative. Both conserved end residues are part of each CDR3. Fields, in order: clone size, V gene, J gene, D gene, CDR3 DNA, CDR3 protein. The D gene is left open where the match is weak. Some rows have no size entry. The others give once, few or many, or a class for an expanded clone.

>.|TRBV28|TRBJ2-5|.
TGTGCCAGCAGAAATGGAGGACTCCCAAGTCAAGAGACCCAGTACTTC
CASRNGGLPSQETQYF
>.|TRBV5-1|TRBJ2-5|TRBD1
TGCGCCAGCAGCCCCGGACAGGGTTTCGAATTAGGAGAGACCCAGTACTTC
CASSPGQGFELGETQYF
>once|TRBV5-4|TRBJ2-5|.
TGTGCCAGCAGCTTTGGGGCTAGACAAGAGACCCAGTACTTC
CASSFGARQETQYF
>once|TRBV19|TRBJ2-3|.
TGTGCCAGTAGTATCTCAAGAGCTAGCACAGATACGCAGTATTTT
CASSISRASTDTQYF
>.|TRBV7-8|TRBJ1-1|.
TGTGCCAGCAGCTTAGCCGACAGATTCATGAACACTGAAGCTTTCTTT
CASSLADRFMNTEAFF
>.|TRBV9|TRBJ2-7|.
TGTGCCAGCAGCGCGCGAGAGGGCGAGCAGTACTTC
CASSAREGEQYF
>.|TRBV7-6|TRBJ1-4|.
TGTGCCAGCAGCTTAGAAGGGAGGGGCCGGGAAAAACTGTTTTTT
CASSLEGRGREKLFF
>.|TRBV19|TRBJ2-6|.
TGTGCCAGTACAAAATCTGGGGCCAACGTCCTGACTTTC
CASTKSGANVLTF
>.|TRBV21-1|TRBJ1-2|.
TGTGCCAGCAGCAAAGGTAGGGTAGGGGACAGGGTTTGTTTGTACTATGGCTACACCTTC
CASSKGRVGDRVCLYYGYTF
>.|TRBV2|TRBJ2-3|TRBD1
TGTGCCAGCAGTGAACCCGCCGGACAGGGAAACACAGATACGCAGTATTTT
CASSEPAGQGNTDTQYF
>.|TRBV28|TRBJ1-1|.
TGTGCCAGCAGGCCCCTCTACAGGCAGGCTGAAGCTTTCTTT
CASRPLYRQAEAFF
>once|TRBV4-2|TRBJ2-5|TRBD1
TGTGCCAGCAGTCCGAGAGGACAGGGGGCCTTGCGGGCCCAGTACTTC
CASSPRGQGALRAQYF
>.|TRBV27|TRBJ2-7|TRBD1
TGTGCCAGCAGTCTGTCGACAGGGTACGAGCAGTACTTC
CASSLSTGYEQYF
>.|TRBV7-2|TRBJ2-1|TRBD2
TGTGCCAGCGGGACCGGGACTAGCGCCTACAATGAGCAGTTCTTC
CASGTGTSAYNEQFF
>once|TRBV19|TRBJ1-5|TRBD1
TGTGCCAGTAGTCCGAGACAGGGCGCGGGCAATCAGCCCCAGCATTTT
CASSPRQGAGNQPQHF
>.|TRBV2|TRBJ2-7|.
TGTGCCAGCAGTGAAGCGCGGGGCGGGCCTTCCCCACACGAGCAGTACTTC
CASSEARGGPSPHEQYF
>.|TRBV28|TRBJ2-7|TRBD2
TGTGCCAGCAGTACACTAGCGGGGGCTAGAGAGCAGTACTTC
CASSTLAGAREQYF
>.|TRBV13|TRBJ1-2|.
TGTGCCAGCAGCTCTAGGGGATCTAACTATGGCTACACCTTC
CASSSRGSNYGYTF
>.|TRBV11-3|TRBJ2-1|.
TGTGCCAGCAGTATCCTCTCCTACAATGAGCAGTTCTTC
CASSILSYNEQFF
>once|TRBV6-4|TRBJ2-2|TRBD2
TGTGCCAGCAGTGACTCGTCCAGCGGGAGGGCCAACACCGGGGAGCTGTTTTTT
CASSDSSSGRANTGELFF
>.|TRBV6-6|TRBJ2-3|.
TGTGCCAGCAGTGGTAGCGGTAGCACAGATACGCAGTATTTT
CASSGSGSTDTQYF
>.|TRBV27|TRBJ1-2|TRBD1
TGTGCCAGCAGTGTAACAGGGGACCCCTATGGCTACACCTTC
CASSVTGDPYGYTF
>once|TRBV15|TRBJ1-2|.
TGTGCCACCAGCAGAGAGGACAATTATGGCTACACCTTC
CATSREDNYGYTF
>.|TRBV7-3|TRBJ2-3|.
TGTGCCAGCAGCCAGGACTATACAAACACAGATACGCAGTATTTT
CASSQDYTNTDTQYF
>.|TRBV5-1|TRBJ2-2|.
TGCGCCAGCACCCTTGTTGGGCAGCAATTAAACGGGGAGCTGTTTTTT
CASTLVGQQLNGELFF
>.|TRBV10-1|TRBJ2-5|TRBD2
TGCGCCAGCAGTGACGGGACTAGCGGGAGAGTTGAGACCCAGTACTTC
CASSDGTSGRVETQYF
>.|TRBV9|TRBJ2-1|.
TGTGCCAGCAGCGTGGTGGCGTCGGGAATCGATGAGCAGTTCTTC
CASSVVASGIDEQFF
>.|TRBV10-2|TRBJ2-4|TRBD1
TGCGCCAGCAGTGAGTCCCGAGGACAGGGGCCGTTAAAAAACATTCAGTACTTC
CASSESRGQGPLKNIQYF
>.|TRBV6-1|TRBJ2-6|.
TGTGCCAGCAGTGAGGAAGGGGCTGGGGCCAACGTCCTGACTTTC
CASSEEGAGANVLTF
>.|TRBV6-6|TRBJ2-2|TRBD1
TGTGCCAGCGGGATGGGGACAGGGCCCACCGGGGAGCTGTTTTTT
CASGMGTGPTGELFF
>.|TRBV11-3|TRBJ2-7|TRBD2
TGTGCCAGCAGCTTAGAGGGGACTAGCCCTACCTACGAGCAGTACTTC
CASSLEGTSPTYEQYF
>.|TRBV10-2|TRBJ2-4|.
TGCGCCAGCAGTGTTGGAGGACTAGCCAAAAACATTCAGTACTTC
CASSVGGLAKNIQYF
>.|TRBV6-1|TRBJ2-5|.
TGTGCCAGCGGGTCTTGGGAGCTGACCCAGTACTTC
CASGSWELTQYF
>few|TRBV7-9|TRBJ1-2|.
TGTGCCAGCAGCCCCCAGGGCGCCTATGGCTACACCTTC
CASSPQGAYGYTF
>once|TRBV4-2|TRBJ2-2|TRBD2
TGTGCCAGCAGCCAGGATAGCGGGATTAACACCGGGGAGCTGTTTTTT
CASSQDSGINTGELFF
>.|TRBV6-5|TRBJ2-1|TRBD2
TGTGCCAGCAGTTACGGGGCGGGAGGCCAGAATGAGCAGTTCTTC
CASSYGAGGQNEQFF
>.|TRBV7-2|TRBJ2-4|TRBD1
TGTGCCAGCAGCCCAGGGGGCGTGGGGGTAAACATTCAGTACTTC
CASSPGGVGVNIQYF
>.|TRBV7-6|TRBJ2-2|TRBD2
TGTGCCAGCAGCTTAGCGAGCGGGGCCGGGGAGCTGTTTTTT
CASSLASGAGELFF
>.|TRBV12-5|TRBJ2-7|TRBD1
TGTGCTAGTGGTCCCAAAGCTCAGGGGGCATCAGAGCAGTACTTC
CASGPKAQGASEQYF
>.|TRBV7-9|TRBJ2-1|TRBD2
TGTGCCAGCAGCTTAGGGTCTAGCGGGAGGGCCTGGGAGCAGTTCTTC
CASSLGSSGRAWEQFF
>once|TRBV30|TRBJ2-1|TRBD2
TGTGCCTGGAGAGTACTAGCGACGTCGAATGAGCAGTTCTTC
CAWRVLATSNEQFF
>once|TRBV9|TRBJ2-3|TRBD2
TGTGCCAGCGGCCTAGCGGGAGGTTACGATACGCAGTATTTT
CASGLAGGYDTQYF
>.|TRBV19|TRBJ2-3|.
TGTGCCAGTAGTATTGGATATGGGACTAGCACAGATACGCAGTATTTT
CASSIGYGTSTDTQYF
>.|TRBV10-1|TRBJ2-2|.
TGCGCCAGCAGTGAGTACAGCTCAAACACCGGGGAGCTGTTTTTT
CASSEYSSNTGELFF
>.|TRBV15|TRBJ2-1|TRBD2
TGTGCCACCAGCAGAGAAAGACTAGCGGGAGGCCCCCGCTCCTACAATGAGCAGTTCTTC
CATSRERLAGGPRSYNEQFF
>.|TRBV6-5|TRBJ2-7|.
TGTGCCAGCAGTTATTCAGGTTTTAGCTACGAGCAGTACTTC
CASSYSGFSYEQYF
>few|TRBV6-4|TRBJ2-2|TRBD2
TGTGCCAGCAGTGAAGGGGGACCAGCGGGGGCCGGGGAGCTGTTTTTT
CASSEGGPAGAGELFF
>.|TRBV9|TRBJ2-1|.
TGTGCCAGCAGCGTTGACAGGACCTTCGGGACGAGCTCCTACAATGAGCAGTTCTTC
CASSVDRTFGTSSYNEQFF